The TCR beta chain described here comes from a study of blood T cell repertoires in COVID-19. Study summary: Sites across the United States, Italy and Spain contributed samples from acute and convalescent COVID-19. From T cells, B-cell-depleted T cells, or PBMCs came the material, which was cDNA or gDNA.

As processed by the authors: Amplification from reference gene primers served as the basis for estimated nucleated cell counts. The assay was immunoSEQ multiplex PCR, and TCRdb's table has in-frame clones only and misses some. V and J calls and clone size come straight from that table; D and trimming were deduced from the DNA. Of fewer than 150,000 clones listed, 90% are singletons. This CDR3 is built from 13 residues. V lost 0 bases and J lost 8, with 10 bases in between. Germline CDR1 LGHDT, CDR2 YNNKEL (reference sequence). Source material: peripheral blood. This TCR derives from a woman in her 50s with acute or convalescent COVID-19. The J gene is TRBJ1-2, the V gene TRBV3-1 (or the pseudogene TRBV3-2); D perhaps matches TRBD1 (5 bases). In nucleotides, the CDR3 is TGTGCCAGCAGCCAAGAGAGGCAGGGAGGCTACACCTTC. It yields the protein CASSQERQGGYTF.